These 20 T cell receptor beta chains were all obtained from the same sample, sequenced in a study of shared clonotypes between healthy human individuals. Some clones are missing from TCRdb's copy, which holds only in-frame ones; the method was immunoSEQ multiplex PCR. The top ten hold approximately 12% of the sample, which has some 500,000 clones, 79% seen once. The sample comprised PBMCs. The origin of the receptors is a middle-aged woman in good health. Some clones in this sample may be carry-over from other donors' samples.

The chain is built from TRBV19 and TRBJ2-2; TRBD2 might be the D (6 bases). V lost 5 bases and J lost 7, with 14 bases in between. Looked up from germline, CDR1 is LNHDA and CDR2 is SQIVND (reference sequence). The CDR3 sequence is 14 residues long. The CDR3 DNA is TGTGCCAGTAGTCCCCGGCCGGGGGACGGGGAGCTGTTTTTT. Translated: CASSPRPGDGELFF.

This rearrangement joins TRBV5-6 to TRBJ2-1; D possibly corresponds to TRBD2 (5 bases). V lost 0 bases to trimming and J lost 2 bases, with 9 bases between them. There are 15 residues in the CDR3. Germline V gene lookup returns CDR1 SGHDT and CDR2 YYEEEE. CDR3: CASSLGASPYNEQFF. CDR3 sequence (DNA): TGTGCCAGCAGCTTGGGGGCTAGCCCCTACAATGAGCAGTTCTTC.

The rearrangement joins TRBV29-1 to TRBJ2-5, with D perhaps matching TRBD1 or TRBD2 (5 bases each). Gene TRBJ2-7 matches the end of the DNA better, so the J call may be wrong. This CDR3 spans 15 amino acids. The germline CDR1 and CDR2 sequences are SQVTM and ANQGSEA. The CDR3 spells CSVEAGTQRSYEQYF. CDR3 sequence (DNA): TGCAGCGTTGAGGCAGGGACCCAACGCTCCTACGAGCAGTACTTC.

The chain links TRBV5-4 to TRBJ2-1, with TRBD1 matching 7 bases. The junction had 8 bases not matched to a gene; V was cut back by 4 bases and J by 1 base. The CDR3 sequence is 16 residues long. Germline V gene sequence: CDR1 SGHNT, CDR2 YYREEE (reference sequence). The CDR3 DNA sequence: TGTGCCAGCAGCACCGTGACAGGGAATTCCTACAATGAGCAGTTCTTC. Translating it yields CASSTVTGNSYNEQFF.

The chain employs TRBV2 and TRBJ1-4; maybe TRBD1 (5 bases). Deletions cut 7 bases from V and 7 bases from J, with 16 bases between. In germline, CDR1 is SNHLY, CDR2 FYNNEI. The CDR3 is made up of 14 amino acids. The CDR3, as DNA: TGTGCCAGCAACCGGGACCGGGGGAGTGAAAAACTGTTTTTT. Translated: CASNRDRGSEKLFF.

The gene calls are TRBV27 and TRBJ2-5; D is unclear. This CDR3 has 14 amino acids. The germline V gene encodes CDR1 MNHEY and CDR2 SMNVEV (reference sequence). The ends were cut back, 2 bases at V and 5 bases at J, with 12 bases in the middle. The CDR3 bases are TGTGCCAGCAGTTTACTAGTGGACCGGGAGACCCAGTACTTC. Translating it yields CASSLLVDRETQYF.

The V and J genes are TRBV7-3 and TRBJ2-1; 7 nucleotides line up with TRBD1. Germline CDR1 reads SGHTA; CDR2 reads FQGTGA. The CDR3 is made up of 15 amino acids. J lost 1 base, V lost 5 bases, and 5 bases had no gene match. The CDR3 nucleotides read TGTGCCAGCAGCCCCGACAGGGTATCCTACAATGAGCAGTTCTTC. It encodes CASSPDRVSYNEQFF.

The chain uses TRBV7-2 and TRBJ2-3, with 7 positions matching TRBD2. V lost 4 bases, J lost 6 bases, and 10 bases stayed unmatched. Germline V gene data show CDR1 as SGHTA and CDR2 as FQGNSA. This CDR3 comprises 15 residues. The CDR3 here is CASSSSRTSSDTQYF. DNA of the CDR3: TGTGCCAGCAGCTCAAGTCGGACTAGTTCCGATACGCAGTATTTT.

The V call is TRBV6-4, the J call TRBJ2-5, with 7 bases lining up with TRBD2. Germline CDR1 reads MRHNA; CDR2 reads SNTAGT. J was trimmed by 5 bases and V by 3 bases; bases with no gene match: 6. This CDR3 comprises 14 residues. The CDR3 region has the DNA TGTGCCAGCAGTGAAGGAGGGGAGGGCGAGACCCAGTACTTC. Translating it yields CASSEGGEGETQYF.

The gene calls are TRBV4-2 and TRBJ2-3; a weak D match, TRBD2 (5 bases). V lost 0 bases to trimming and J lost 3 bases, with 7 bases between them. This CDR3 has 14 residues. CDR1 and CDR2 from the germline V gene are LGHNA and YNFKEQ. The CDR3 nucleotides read TGTGCCAGCAGCCAAGAGCTAGCTACAGATACGCAGTATTTT. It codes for CASSQELATDTQYF.

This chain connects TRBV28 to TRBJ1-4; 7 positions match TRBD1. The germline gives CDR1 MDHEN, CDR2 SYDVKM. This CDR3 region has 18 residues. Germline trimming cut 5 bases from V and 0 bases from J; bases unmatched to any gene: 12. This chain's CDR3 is CASSTGVLLVATNEKLFF. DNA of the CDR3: TGTGCCAGCAGTACAGGGGTCCTATTAGTTGCAACTAATGAAAAACTGTTTTTT. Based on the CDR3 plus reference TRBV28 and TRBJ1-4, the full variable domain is DVKVTQSSRYLVKRTGEKVFLECVQDMDHENMFWYRQDPGLGLRLIYFSYDVKMKEKGDIPEGYSVSREKKERFSLILESASTNQTSMYLCASSTGVLLVATNEKLFFGSGTQLSVL.

The CDR3 DNA reads as TGTGCCAGCAGCTCATTTGCTGACGAGCAGTACTTC. It specifies CASSSFADEQYF. The chain employs TRBV7-2 and TRBJ2-7, with D unclear. V was pared by 4 bases and J by 5 bases, with 9 bases between. CDR1 SGHTA and CDR2 FQGNSA come from the germline V gene. The CDR3 loop spans 12 amino acids.

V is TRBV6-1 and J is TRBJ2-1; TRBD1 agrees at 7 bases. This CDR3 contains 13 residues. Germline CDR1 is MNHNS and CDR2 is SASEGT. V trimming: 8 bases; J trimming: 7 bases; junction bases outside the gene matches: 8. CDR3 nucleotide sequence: TGTGCCAGCCACAAGACAGGGTCGAATGAGCAGTTCTTC. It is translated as CASHKTGSNEQFF.

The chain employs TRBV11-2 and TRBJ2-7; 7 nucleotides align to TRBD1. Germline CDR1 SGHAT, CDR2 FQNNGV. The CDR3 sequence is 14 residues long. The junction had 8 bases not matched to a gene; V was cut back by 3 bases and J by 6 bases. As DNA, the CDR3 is TGTGCCAGCAGCTTCGACAGGGTCACAGCCGAGCAGTACTTC. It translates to CASSFDRVTAEQYF.

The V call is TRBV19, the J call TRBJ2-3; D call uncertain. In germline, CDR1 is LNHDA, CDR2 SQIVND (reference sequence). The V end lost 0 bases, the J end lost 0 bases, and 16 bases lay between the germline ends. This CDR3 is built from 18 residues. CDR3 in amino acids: CASSIDQRKATSTDTQYF. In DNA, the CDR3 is TGTGCCAGTAGTATAGATCAGAGAAAAGCGACTAGCACAGATACGCAGTATTTT. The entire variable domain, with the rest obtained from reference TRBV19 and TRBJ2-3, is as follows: DGGITQSPKYLFRKEGQNVTLSCEQNLNHDAMYWYRQDPGQGLRLIYYSQIVNDFQKGDIAEGYSVSREKKESFPLTVTSAQKNPTAFYLCASSIDQRKATSTDTQYFGPGTRLTVL.

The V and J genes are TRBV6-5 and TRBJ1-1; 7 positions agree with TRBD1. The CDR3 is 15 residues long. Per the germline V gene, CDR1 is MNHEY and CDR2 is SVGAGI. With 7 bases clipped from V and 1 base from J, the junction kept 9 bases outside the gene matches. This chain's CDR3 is CASIPVTGTNTEAFF. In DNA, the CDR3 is TGTGCCAGCATCCCTGTGACAGGGACGAACACTGAAGCTTTCTTT.

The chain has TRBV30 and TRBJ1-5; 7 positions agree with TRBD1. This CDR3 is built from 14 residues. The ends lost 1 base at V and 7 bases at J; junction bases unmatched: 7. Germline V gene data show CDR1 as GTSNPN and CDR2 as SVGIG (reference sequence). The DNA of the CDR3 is TGTGCCTGGAGTGAGGGACAGCCTGGGCAGCCCCAGCATTTT. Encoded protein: CAWSEGQPGQPQHF.

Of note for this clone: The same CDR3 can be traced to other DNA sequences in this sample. The CDR3 DNA reads as TGCAGCGCCCGAACTGGGGGCAGCGAAAAACTGTTTTTT. Translation gives CSARTGGSEKLFF. The rearrangement joins TRBV29-1 to TRBJ1-4; the D gene is possibly TRBD1 (6 bases). CDR1 is SQVTM and CDR2 is ANQGSEA in the germline V gene. The CDR3 extends over 13 amino acids. V was trimmed by 7 bases and J by 8 bases, leaving 17 bases between them.

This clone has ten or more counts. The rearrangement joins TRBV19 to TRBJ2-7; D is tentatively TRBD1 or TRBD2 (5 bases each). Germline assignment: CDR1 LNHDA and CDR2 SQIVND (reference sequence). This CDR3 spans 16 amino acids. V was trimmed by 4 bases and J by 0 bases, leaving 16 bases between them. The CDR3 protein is CASSNDPGRGSYEQYF. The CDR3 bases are TGTGCCAGTAGTAACGACCCGGGACGAGGCTCCTACGAGCAGTACTTC.

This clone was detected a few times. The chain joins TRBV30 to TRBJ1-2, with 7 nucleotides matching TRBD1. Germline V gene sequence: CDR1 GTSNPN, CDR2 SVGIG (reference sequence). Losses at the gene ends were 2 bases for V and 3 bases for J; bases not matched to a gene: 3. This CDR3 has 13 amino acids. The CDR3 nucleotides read TGTGCCTGGAGTCCAGGGGGTGACTATGGCTACACCTTC. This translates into CAWSPGGDYGYTF.